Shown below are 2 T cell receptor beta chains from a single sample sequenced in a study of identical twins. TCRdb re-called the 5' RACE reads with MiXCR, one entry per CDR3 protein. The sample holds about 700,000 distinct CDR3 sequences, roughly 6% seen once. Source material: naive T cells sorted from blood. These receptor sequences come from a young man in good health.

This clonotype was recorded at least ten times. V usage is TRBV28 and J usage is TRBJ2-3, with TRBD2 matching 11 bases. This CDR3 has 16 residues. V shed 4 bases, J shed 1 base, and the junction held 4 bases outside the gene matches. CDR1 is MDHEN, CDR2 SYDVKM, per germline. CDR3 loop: CASSWLLAGGTDTQYF. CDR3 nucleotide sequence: TGTGCCAGCAGTTGGTTACTAGCGGGAGGCACAGATACGCAGTATTTT.

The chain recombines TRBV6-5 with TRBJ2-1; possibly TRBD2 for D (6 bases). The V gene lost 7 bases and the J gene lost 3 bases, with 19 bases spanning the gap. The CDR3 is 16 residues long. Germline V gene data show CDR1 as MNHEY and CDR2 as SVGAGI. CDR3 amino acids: CASTSSGRGGYNEQFF. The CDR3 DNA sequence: TGTGCCAGCACTTCCTCAGGGCGGGGCGGCTACAATGAGCAGTTCTTC.